Given below is one T cell receptor (beta chain) in context. Random hexamers served to reverse transcribe roughly 0.5 to 1 ug RNA. Multiplex PCR with immunoSEQ amplified the TCR beta CDR3 across 54 Vbeta and 13 Jbeta. TCRdb recomputed calls from the immunoSEQ multiplex PCR reads with MiXCR, one row per CDR3 protein. This repertoire shows 150,000 to 180,000 distinct CDR3 sequences, around 96% found once; its top ten account for 0.16%. The data were taken from a study of CD8 T cells in Susac syndrome. Whole-study context: Patients with Susac syndrome were therapy-naive, on corticosteroids, or on intravenous immunoglobulin alone at blood draw.

Trimming left V 2 bases short and J 4 bases short, with 15 bases between. The CDR3 extends over 16 amino acids. Germline-derived CDR1 and CDR2 are KGHSH and LQKENI. Specimen: CD4+ T cells from PBMCs. V and J are TRBV18 and TRBJ2-1; tentatively, D is TRBD1 or TRBD2 (5 bases each). This TCR derives from a human donor with Susac syndrome. The CDR3 nucleotides are TGTGCCAGCTCACCAACGGGACCGACGGGTTACAATGAGCAGTTCTTC. Its translation is CASSPTGPTGYNEQFF.